Following are 31 T cell receptor beta chains from one sample sequenced in a study of T-cell reconstitution after alpha-beta-depleted transplantation in children. For TCRbeta, the library was prepared with unique molecular identifiers. TCRdb recomputed calls from the PCR reads with MiXCR, one row per CDR3 protein. Of hundreds of thousands of distinct CDR3 sequences listed, approximately 16% were seen once; the top ten hold approximately 1%. Sequencing used PBMCs from the stem cell graft donor, obtained from the stem cell graft. All receptors derive from a human donor who donated a stem cell graft to a child with acute myeloid leukemia.

The V gene is TRBV11-3, the J gene TRBJ2-1, with D possibly being TRBD2 (7 bases). Germline CDR1 SGHNT, CDR2 YENEEA. V was pared by 4 bases and J by 6 bases, with 22 bases between. This CDR3 region has 17 residues. Written as DNA, the CDR3 is TGTGCCAGCAGCTCAAATAGGGGGGGCCTTAGCCTCAATGAGCAGTTCTTC. Translation gives CASSSNRGGLSLNEQFF.

This clonotype was picked up many times. J is TRBJ2-5 and V is TRBV29-1; perhaps TRBD1 as D (6 bases). Germline V CDR1 and CDR2: SQVTM, ANQGSEA. This CDR3 contains 13 residues. Between the trimmed V and J ends, which lost 4 bases and 5 bases, there was a span of 14 bases. DNA for the CDR3: TGCAGCGTTGGCGGGTGGCAGGGGGAGACCCAGTACTTC. Protein product: CSVGGWQGETQYF.

The V call is TRBV25-1, the J call TRBJ1-5; possible D gene TRBD1, 5 bases. The CDR3 is 14 amino acids. Trimming took off 3 bases at V and 3 bases at J, with 9 bases between the two ends. Germline V CDR1 and CDR2: MGHDK, SYGVNS. As DNA, the CDR3 is TGTGCCAGCAGTGAGGGGACTTTCAATCAGCCCCAGCATTTT. It is translated as CASSEGTFNQPQHF.

This clonotype was found many times. The rearrangement uses TRBV20-1 and TRBJ2-7; D gene uncertain. Germline V gene data show CDR1 as DFQATT and CDR2 as SNEGSKA (reference sequence). Trimming pared 1 base from V and 3 bases from J, leaving 13 bases between. This CDR3 region has 14 residues. This CDR3 reads CSARVSSRFYEQYF. The CDR3 nucleotides read TGCAGTGCTAGAGTGTCGTCACGTTTCTACGAGCAGTACTTC.

This clonotype was counted ten times or more. The chain links TRBV11-2 to TRBJ2-1; D unresolved. Germline loops: CDR1 SGHAT, CDR2 FQNNGV. The CDR3 is made up of 11 amino acids. V was pared by 6 bases and J by 7 bases, with 7 bases between. CDR3 region: CASRRLNEQFF. The CDR3 DNA follows: TGTGCCAGCAGGAGACTTAATGAGCAGTTCTTC.

A single count supports this clonotype. This chain links TRBV2 with TRBJ2-3; 7 bases map to TRBD2. Trimming removed 7 bases from V and 8 bases from J; junction bases left unmatched: 6. This CDR3 has 12 residues. Germline-derived CDR1 and CDR2 are SNHLY and FYNNEI. CDR3 amino acids: CASTPGGLTQYF. The DNA of the CDR3 is TGTGCCAGCACCCCGGGGGGACTTACGCAGTATTTT. Together with reference TRBV2 and TRBJ2-3, the CDR3 gives the full variable domain: EPEVTQTPSHQVTQMGQEVILRCVPISNHLYFYWYRQILGQKVEFLVSFYNNEISEKSEIFDDQFSVERPDGSNFTLKIRSTKLEDSAMYFCASTPGGLTQYFGPGTRLTVL.

This clonotype was seen only a few times. The chain uses TRBV7-2 and TRBJ2-1, with 7 bases identical to TRBD2. Unmatched junction bases numbered 6, after V lost 4 bases and J lost 0 bases. CDR3 length: 16 residues. Germline V CDR1 and CDR2: SGHTA, FQGNSA. The CDR3 coding sequence is TGTGCCAGCAGCTCAACTAGCGACCCCTCCTACAATGAGCAGTTCTTC. Its translation: CASSSTSDPSYNEQFF.

This clonotype was seen at least ten times. This chain links TRBV29-1 with TRBJ1-2; TRBD1 aligns across 7 bases. Per germline, CDR1 SQVTM and CDR2 ANQGSEA. V gave up 1 base and J gave up 4 bases; unmatched junction bases: 9. The CDR3 length is 15 residues. The CDR3 is CSVEGPRQGLYGYTF. The CDR3 DNA reads TGCAGCGTTGAAGGCCCTAGACAGGGCCTCTATGGCTACACCTTC.

This clonotype has a count of ten or more. This chain joins TRBV20-1 and TRBJ2-5; a possible D gene is TRBD1 (7 bases). Germline loops: CDR1 DFQATT, CDR2 SNEGSKA (reference sequence). V dropped 6 bases and J dropped 5 bases, with 28 bases sitting between them. The CDR3 contains 17 residues. For the CDR3, the DNA is TGCAGTGCCATCCCGGCAGGGGGACTGGTTGTTTGGGAGACCCAGTACTTC. Amino acids: CSAIPAGGLVVWETQYF.

This clonotype has only one observation. V usage is TRBV10-2 and J usage is TRBJ1-1; 7 bases are a match to TRBD1. V lost 4 bases to trimming and J lost 3 bases; unmatched junction nucleotides: 5. This CDR3 region has 14 residues. Germline-derived CDR1 and CDR2 are WSHSY and SAAADI. The CDR3 bases are TGCGCCAGCAGTGGAGGCAGGGGGGACACTGAAGCTTTCTTT. Its translation: CASSGGRGDTEAFF.

The sample holds a few counts of this clonotype. J is TRBJ2-2 and V is TRBV2, with TRBD2 as a possible D gene (5 bases). CDR1 SNHLY and CDR2 FYNNEI come from the germline V gene. Trimming removed 3 bases at V and 1 base at J, with 12 bases between. The CDR3 consists of 16 residues. The chain's CDR3 is CASSERAAGNTGELFF. The CDR3 region has the DNA TGTGCCAGCAGTGAGAGGGCGGCGGGGAACACCGGGGAGCTGTTTTTT.

In its sample, this clonotype was seen many times. V gene TRBV20-1 combines with J gene TRBJ2-5; D is uncertain. CDR1 is DFQATT, CDR2 SNEGSKA, per germline (reference sequence). Trimming left V 0 bases short and J 5 bases short, with 13 bases between. The CDR3 extends over 14 amino acids. This CDR3 is CSARDPRVRETQYF. The CDR3 region has the DNA TGCAGTGCTAGAGACCCCCGGGTACGGGAGACCCAGTACTTC.

This clonotype was picked up many times. The chain links TRBV9 to TRBJ1-1; 7 bases align to TRBD1. The CDR3 loop spans 15 amino acids. V shed 0 bases and J 3 bases; nucleotides not matched to a gene: 5. Germline CDR1 is SGDLS and CDR2 is YYNGEE. The CDR3 here is CASSVVGQGDTEAFF. The CDR3 nucleotides are TGTGCCAGCAGCGTAGTAGGTCAGGGGGACACTGAAGCTTTCTTT.

This clonotype was observed at least ten times. The chain joins TRBV5-1 to TRBJ2-7; D could derive from TRBD1 or TRBD2 (5 bases each). CDR3 length: 14 amino acids. CDR1 is SGHRS, CDR2 YFSETQ, per germline. Trimming took 0 bases from V and 5 from J, leaving 12 bases between them. The CDR3 spells CASSLAAGSHEQYF. CDR3 nucleotides: TGCGCCAGCAGCTTGGCGGCAGGGAGTCACGAGCAGTACTTC.

This clonotype came up many times. Sequence at one end of the junction differs from germline and may be a read error. The chain has TRBV4-2 and TRBJ2-1; D call uncertain. The CDR3 loop spans 14 amino acids. Germline V gene lookup returns CDR1 LGHNA and CDR2 YNFKEQ. CDR3 in amino acids: CASSQATDQRILVF. Written as DNA, the CDR3 is TGTGCCAGCAGCCAAGCCACCGACCAGAGGATTTTGGTCTTC.

The chain couples TRBV5-5 to TRBJ1-5, with D uncertain. This CDR3 region has 14 residues. With 0 bases removed from V and 3 bases from J, the gap between germline ends came to 7 bases. CDR1 is SGHKS and CDR2 is YYEKEE in the germline V gene (reference sequence). The CDR3 DNA reads as TGTGCCAGCAGCTTGGCGCCACTCAATCAGCCCCAGCATTTT. Residues: CASSLAPLNQPQHF.

This clonotype appeared a few times. The rearrangement uses TRBV6-5 and TRBJ1-4; D not resolved. Looked up from germline, CDR1 is MNHEY and CDR2 is SVGAGI. This CDR3 contains 16 residues. Trimming removed 0 bases at V and 1 base at J, with 9 bases between. CDR3 sequence (DNA): TGTGCCAGCAGTTACTCGGAGGCTCTAACTAATGAAAAACTGTTTTTT. The encoded protein is CASSYSEALTNEKLFF.

In its sample, this clonotype was seen many times. This chain links TRBV15 with TRBJ2-7; D is undetermined. The germline V and J ends were trimmed by 3 bases and 3 bases, with 12 bases remaining between them. Germline V CDR1 and CDR2: LNHNV, YYDKDF (reference sequence). The CDR3 length is 14 residues. The CDR3 DNA is TGTGCCACCAGCAGCTCCCGGTACCTCTACGAGCAGTACTTC. As protein: CATSSSRYLYEQYF.

V gene TRBV7-9 combines with J gene TRBJ2-5; weak D call: TRBD1 (6 bases). Germline V lookup: CDR1 SEHNR, CDR2 FQNEAQ (reference sequence). The CDR3 runs 14 residues. V shed 4 bases and J shed 2 bases, with 11 bases lying between them. CDR3 protein: CASSSRTAQETQYF. The CDR3 nucleotides are TGTGCCAGCAGCTCCAGGACAGCTCAAGAGACCCAGTACTTC.

Many counts were recorded for this clonotype. This chain links TRBV6-5 with TRBJ1-2; TRBD1 might be the D (5 bases). From germline, CDR1 is MNHEY and CDR2 SVGAGI. CDR3 length: 13 residues. V was shortened by 2 bases and J by 3 bases, with 7 bases between the two germline ends. The CDR3, as DNA: TGTGCCAGCAGTTACGACAGCTACTATGGCTACACCTTC. Translating it yields CASSYDSYYGYTF.

The chain uses TRBV20-1 and TRBJ2-7; D not certain. V lost 4 bases to trimming and J lost 0 bases, with 10 bases between them. CDR1 is DFQATT and CDR2 is SNEGSKA in the germline V gene (reference sequence). The length of the CDR3 is 13 residues. The CDR3 DNA reads TGCAGTGCTACAAAACAAAGCTCCTACGAGCAGTACGTC. It codes for CSATKQSSYEQYV.

This clonotype appeared many times. V and J are TRBV10-3 and TRBJ2-6; D gene ambiguous. Germline V gives CDR1 ENHRY, CDR2 SYGVKD. V dropped 8 bases and J dropped 0 bases, with 17 bases sitting between them. This CDR3 region has 17 residues. The CDR3 DNA is TGTGCCATCGGGCAGAAGGCTGCTCACTCTGGGGCCAACGTCCTGACTTTC. It codes for CAIGQKAAHSGANVLTF.

The chain has TRBV7-9 and TRBJ2-7; 8 bases agree with TRBD1. The CDR3 runs to 15 residues. V was clipped by 5 bases and J by 5 bases; unmatched bases: 11. Germline assignment: CDR1 SEHNR and CDR2 FQNEAQ (reference sequence). The CDR3 loop is CASSPGQGYKDEQYV. CDR3 DNA: TGTGCCAGCAGCCCTGGACAGGGATATAAGGACGAGCAGTACGTC.

This clonotype was counted ten times or more. This chain joins TRBV20-1 and TRBJ2-3, with TRBD2 matching 8 bases. The ends lost 1 base at V and 0 bases at J; junction bases unmatched: 6. CDR1 is DFQATT and CDR2 is SNEGSKA in the germline V gene (reference sequence). The CDR3 has 16 amino acids. CDR3 nucleotide sequence: TGCAGTGCTAGAGCGCTGGCGGGGGGAAGCACAGATACGCAGTATTTT. Protein: CSARALAGGSTDTQYF.

The chain recombines TRBV20-1 with TRBJ2-1; 7 bases map to TRBD2. Per the germline V gene, CDR1 is DFQATT and CDR2 is SNEGSKA (reference sequence). With 0 bases clipped from V and 6 bases from J, the junction kept 14 bases outside the gene matches. This CDR3 spans 17 amino acids. DNA of the CDR3: TGCAGTGCTAGAGACCCGGGGAGGGCTAGCGGTCTCAATGAGCAGTTCTTC. This gives the protein CSARDPGRASGLNEQFF.

This clonotype has ten or more counts. The V and J genes are TRBV6-5 and TRBJ2-7; D may match TRBD1 or TRBD2 (5 bases each). Germline values: CDR1 MNHEY, CDR2 SVGAGI. Trimming took 4 bases from V and 2 from J, leaving 12 bases between them. The CDR3 length is 14 residues. CDR3 sequence reads: CASSFYGDPYEQYF. For the CDR3, the DNA is TGTGCCAGCAGTTTCTACGGGGACCCCTACGAGCAGTACTTC.

The V call is TRBV7-9, the J call TRBJ2-3; TRBD1 or TRBD2 may be the D gene (6 bases each). The CDR3 is 14 amino acids. Germline CDR1 and CDR2: SEHNR and FQNEAQ (reference sequence). V lost 2 bases and J lost 6, with 12 bases in between. CDR3 protein: CASSLSPGADTQYF. In DNA, the CDR3 is TGTGCCAGCAGCTTATCCCCGGGGGCGGATACGCAGTATTTT.

The chain is built from TRBV5-1 and TRBJ2-1, with TRBD1 as a possible D gene (5 bases). Germline V gene lookup returns CDR1 SGHRS and CDR2 YFSETQ. V lost 3 bases to trimming and J lost 4 bases, with 14 bases between them. The CDR3 is made up of 15 amino acids. CDR3 DNA sequence: TGCGCCAGCAGCTCACAAGGGGCCGATTACAATGAGCAGTTCTTC. Residues: CASSSQGADYNEQFF. The full variable domain, its missing parts supplied by reference TRBV5-1 and TRBJ2-1, is KAGVTQTPRYLIKTRGQQVTLSCSPISGHRSVSWYQQTPGQGLQFLFEYFSETQRNKGNFPGRFSGRQFSNSRSEMNVSTLELGDSALYLCASSSQGADYNEQFFGPGTRLTVL.

This clonotype was counted only a few times. This chain links TRBV20-1 with TRBJ2-5; 7 nucleotides match TRBD1. CDR3 length: 16 amino acids. V lost 5 bases and J lost 0; bases outside the gene matches: 12. Germline lookup yields CDR1 DFQATT and CDR2 SNEGSKA (reference sequence). The DNA of the CDR3 is TGCAGTGCTTACCTCCCTCTCGACAGGGACCAAGAGACCCAGTACTTC. The encoded protein is CSAYLPLDRDQETQYF.

This chain joins TRBV6-2 or TRBV6-3 and TRBJ2-1, with a weak D call TRBD2 (6 bases). This CDR3 has 17 residues. V was shortened by 6 bases and J by 3 bases, with 21 bases between the two germline ends. The germline CDR1 and CDR2 sequences are MNHEY and SVGEGT. The CDR3 sequence: CASRPGYSGSIYNEQFF. The CDR3 region has the DNA TGTGCCAGCAGACCTGGGTATAGCGGTTCGATCTACAATGAGCAGTTCTTC.

In its sample, this clonotype was seen a few times. This chain uses TRBV20-1 with TRBJ2-6; 11 nucleotides line up with TRBD1. Germline CDR1 DFQATT, CDR2 SNEGSKA (reference sequence). The J segment lost 3 bases and the V segment lost 6 bases, leaving 10 bases of the junction unmatched. This CDR3 is 17 amino acids long. The CDR3 DNA reads TGCAGTGCCCCGGCCGGGACAGGGGGTAGTGGGGCCAACGTCCTGACTTTC. Translated: CSAPAGTGGSGANVLTF.